The present T cell receptor (beta chain) was sequenced within a study of T cell responses to AZD1222 COVID-19 vaccine. This clone was seen once. Its target is not known. The germline CDR1 and CDR2 sequences are DFQATT and SNEGSKA (reference sequence). This CDR3 spans 13 amino acids. Trimming cost V 3 bases and J 2 bases; bases outside gene matches: 3. Overall study results and limits: Among spike-specific TCRs, nearly half reportedly target unmutated variant regions.

Using immunoSEQ multiplex PCR, the repertoire was profiled, and TCRdb retains in-frame clones only, with some absent. Of under 130,000 clones in the sample, 70% to 90% were seen once. V and J are TRBV20-1 and TRBJ1-2; 7 bases are a match to TRBD1. This TCR was sampled from an adult who received the AZD1222 COVID-19 vaccine. The specimen comprised peripheral blood, sampled 28 days after the second AZD1222 dose. Here the CDR3 DNA reads TGCAGTGCTAGTAGAGGGGGCAACTATGGCTACACCTTC. Translation: CSASRGGNYGYTF.